Listed below are T cell receptor beta chains from one sample, sequenced in a study of regulatory dendritic cells for organ transplantation. Here immunoSEQ multiplex PCR was the method, and the copy in TCRdb shows in-frame clones only, minus some. The sample yields about 10,000 clones, more than 70% seen once. These receptors lack a known antigen. The source material was memory CD4+ T cells from blood cultured with dendritic cells. These receptors originate from a human donor in good health. Each CDR3 is given without its conserved first and last residue. Each record gives: D gene, V gene, J gene, CDR3 protein. The D gene is left open where the match is weak.

-	TRBV5-1	TRBJ1-1	ASSLEGTMNTEAF
-	TRBV29-1	TRBJ1-1	SVRLDSWNTEAF
-	TRBV18	TRBJ1-1	ASSRPGVGNTEAF
TRBD2	TRBV14	TRBJ2-7	ASSQAGGWGTYEQY
-	TRBV6-5	TRBJ2-2	ASSYTGLTGELF
-	TRBV7-2	TRBJ1-3	ASSSPDTPSGNTIY
TRBD1	TRBV10-2	TRBJ1-1	AARTGNTEAF
-	TRBV6-5	TRBJ2-5	ASSYTTGKETQY
TRBD1	TRBV19	TRBJ2-2	ASSRQGSNTGELF
-	TRBV6-5	TRBJ1-2	ASSPPGRIYGYT
-	TRBV9	TRBJ2-2	ASTPGTTGELF
TRBD1	TRBV4-2	TRBJ1-3	ASSRQGAGNTIY
TRBD1	TRBV6-6	TRBJ2-2	ASSYRQGDTGELF
-	TRBV2	TRBJ1-1	AVGGRVEAF
TRBD1	TRBV19	TRBJ2-5	ASSIEPRGPGETQY
TRBD2	TRBV7-9	TRBJ2-5	ASSLVAGGKETQY
-	TRBV15	TRBJ2-5	ATSKDTREGGQETQY
-	TRBV29-1	TRBJ2-7	SVGAAGVIGEQY
-	TRBV28	TRBJ2-7	ASSSPYDTYEQY
TRBD2	TRBV7-2	TRBJ2-2	ASSFSGQNTGELF
TRBD1	TRBV7-7	TRBJ2-7	ASSPATGGEQY
TRBD1	TRBV6-4	TRBJ1-2	ASSDQPSGTGSRY
TRBD2	TRBV28	TRBJ2-1	AITAGGFHNEQF
TRBD1	TRBV27	TRBJ1-2	ASSSGGTGGYGGYT
-	TRBV9	TRBJ1-2	ASSVGQATVYGYT
-	TRBV11-2	TRBJ2-7	ASSLERDKRYEQY
-	TRBV4-1	TRBJ2-6	ASSQGVGYSGANVLT
-	TRBV4-2	TRBJ2-3	ASSQDRRITDTQY
-	TRBV30	TRBJ1-1	AWEPGSTEAF
-	TRBV10-3	TRBJ1-4	AIKGETNEKLF
TRBD1	TRBV2	TRBJ1-2	ASSPPTGQGSGYT
-	TRBV28	TRBJ2-5	ASSLWTNQETQY
-	TRBV5-1	TRBJ2-7	ASSLRPRGEYEQY
TRBD2	TRBV6-5	TRBJ2-3	ASSLTSGSFTDTQY
-	TRBV18	TRBJ2-3	ASSPTAASTDTQY
-	TRBV4-2	TRBJ1-1	ASSDRIGGTTEAF
-	TRBV19	TRBJ1-2	ASSIGALTGFYGYT
TRBD1	TRBV6-1	TRBJ2-7	ASSVEDRGEQY
-	TRBV7-2	TRBJ1-5	ASSLAGPQH